This T cell receptor beta chain was identified during a study of blood T cell repertoires in COVID-19. Study-level background: Collection of acute and convalescent COVID-19 samples took place in the United States, Italy and Spain.

This CDR3 region has 15 residues. Germline loops: CDR1 MNHEY, CDR2 SMNVEV (reference sequence). The V gene lost 2 bases and the J gene lost 9 bases, with 14 bases spanning the gap. The authors' processing: Reference gene primer amplification gave nucleated cell count estimates. Produced via immunoSEQ multiplex PCR; TCRdb's table is partial and in-frame only. V and J calls and clone size are given by that table; D and trimming were obtained from the DNA. The data contain about 150,000 clones, roughly nine tenths of them singletons. Participants spanned ages about 18 to 95 years and resided in about two dozen US areas.

This TCR was recovered from a woman aged 45-60 years who had recovered from COVID-19. The chain recombines TRBV27 with TRBJ1-6, with D maybe TRBD1 (5 bases). The sequencing input was PBMCs or T cells enriched from blood (not recorded which). This chain's CDR3 is CASSLAGPRTSPLHF. CDR3 DNA sequence: TGTGCCAGCAGTTTAGCGGGACCGCGTACTTCACCCCTCCACTTT.